This T cell receptor beta chain was identified in a study of T cell repertoires in cytomegalovirus infection. Study details: Both a matching HLA type and CMV infection were indicated by public TCR beta signatures.

From the reads, TCRdb called clonotypes with MiXCR, one entry per CDR3 protein. The data hold approximately 260,000 distinct CDR3 sequences, with more than 15% observed a single time. This clonotype has at least ten counts. The antigen remains unidentified. Germline loops: CDR1 SGHTA, CDR2 FQGNSA. V was trimmed by 5 bases and J by 2 bases, leaving 12 bases between them. This CDR3 is 14 amino acids long. Notes on the study in general: People with CMV and the relevant HLA were identified by cumulative public TCR beta family frequency. HLA-C-restricted TCR beta clonotypes specific for CMV led the ex vivo response.

This chain uses TRBV7-2 with TRBJ1-1; D perhaps matches TRBD1 (5 bases). This sequence originates from a human donor in good health (CMV status not recorded). Some clones in this sample may be carry-over from other donors' samples. Sequenced input: CD8+ T cells from PBMCs. The CDR3 is CASSHGTSNTEAFF. The CDR3 nucleotides are TGTGCCAGCAGCCACGGGACGTCCAACACTGAAGCTTTCTTT.